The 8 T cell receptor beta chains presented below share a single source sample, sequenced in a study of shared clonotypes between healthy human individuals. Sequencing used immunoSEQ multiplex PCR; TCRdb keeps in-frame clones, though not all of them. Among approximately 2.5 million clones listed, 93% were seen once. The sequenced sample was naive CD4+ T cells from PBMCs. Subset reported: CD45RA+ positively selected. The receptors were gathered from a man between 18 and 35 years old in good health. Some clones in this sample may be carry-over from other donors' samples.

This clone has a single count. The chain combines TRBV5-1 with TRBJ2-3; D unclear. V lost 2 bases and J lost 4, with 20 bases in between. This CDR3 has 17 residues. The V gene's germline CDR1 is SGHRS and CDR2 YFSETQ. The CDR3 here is CASSFRTQRSVPDTQYF. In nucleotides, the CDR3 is TGCGCCAGCAGCTTCCGGACGCAGAGGTCAGTCCCAGATACGCAGTATTTT.

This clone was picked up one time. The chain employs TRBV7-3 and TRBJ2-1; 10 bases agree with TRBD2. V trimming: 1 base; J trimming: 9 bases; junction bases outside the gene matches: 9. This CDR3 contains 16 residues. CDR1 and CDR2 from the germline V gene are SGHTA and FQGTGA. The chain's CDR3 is CASSLMASGRVFEQFF. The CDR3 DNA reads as TGTGCCAGCAGCTTAATGGCTAGCGGGAGAGTCTTTGAGCAGTTCTTC. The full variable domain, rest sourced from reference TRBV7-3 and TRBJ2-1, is GAGVSQTPSNKVTEKGKYVELRCDPISGHTALYWYRQSLGQGPEFLIYFQGTGAADDSGLPNDRFFAVRPEGSVSTLKIQRTERGDSAVYLCASSLMASGRVFEQFFGPGTRLTVL.

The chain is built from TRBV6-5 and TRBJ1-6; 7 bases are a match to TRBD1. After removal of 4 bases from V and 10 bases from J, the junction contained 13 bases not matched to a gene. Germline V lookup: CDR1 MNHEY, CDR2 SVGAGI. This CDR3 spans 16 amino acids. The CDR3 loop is CASSWGTAGGESPLHF. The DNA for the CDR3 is TGTGCCAGCAGTTGGGGGACAGCCGGGGGAGAGTCACCCCTCCACTTT.

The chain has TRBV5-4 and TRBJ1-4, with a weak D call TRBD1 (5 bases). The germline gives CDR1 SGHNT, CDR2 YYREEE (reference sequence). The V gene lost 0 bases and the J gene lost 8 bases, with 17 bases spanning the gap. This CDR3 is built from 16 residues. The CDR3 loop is CASSLGSGGLREKLFF. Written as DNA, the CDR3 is TGTGCCAGCAGCTTGGGTTCGGGGGGTCTGAGGGAAAAACTGTTTTTT.

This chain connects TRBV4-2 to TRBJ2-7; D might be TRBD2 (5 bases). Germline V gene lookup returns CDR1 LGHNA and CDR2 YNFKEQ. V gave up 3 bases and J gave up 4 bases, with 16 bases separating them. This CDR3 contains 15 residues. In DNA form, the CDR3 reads TGTGCCAGCAGCCACGGGAAGCACGGCGGGTACGAGCAGTACTTC. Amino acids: CASSHGKHGGYEQYF.

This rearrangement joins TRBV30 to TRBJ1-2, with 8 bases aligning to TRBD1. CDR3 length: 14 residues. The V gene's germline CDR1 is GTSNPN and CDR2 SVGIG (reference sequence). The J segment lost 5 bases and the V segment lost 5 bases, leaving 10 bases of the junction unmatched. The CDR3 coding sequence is TGTGCCTGGGTGCGCCGGGACAGGAATTATGGCTACACCTTC. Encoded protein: CAWVRRDRNYGYTF.

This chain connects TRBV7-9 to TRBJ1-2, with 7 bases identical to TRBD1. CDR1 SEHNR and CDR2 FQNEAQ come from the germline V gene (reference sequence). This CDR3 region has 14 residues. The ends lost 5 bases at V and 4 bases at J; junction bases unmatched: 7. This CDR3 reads CASSNRGGSYGYTF. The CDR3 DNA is TGTGCCAGCAGCAACCGAGGGGGCAGCTATGGCTACACCTTC.

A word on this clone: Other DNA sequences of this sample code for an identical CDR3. DNA of the CDR3: TGTGCCAGCAGTCCCGGACAGCCTTATGGCTACACCTTC. Protein sequence: CASSPGQPYGYTF. The J gene is TRBJ1-2, the V gene TRBV28, with a tentative D call TRBD1 (6 bases). The CDR3 covers 13 residues. Trimming removed 5 bases from V and 5 bases from J, with 12 bases in between. Germline CDR1 reads MDHEN; CDR2 reads SYDVKM.